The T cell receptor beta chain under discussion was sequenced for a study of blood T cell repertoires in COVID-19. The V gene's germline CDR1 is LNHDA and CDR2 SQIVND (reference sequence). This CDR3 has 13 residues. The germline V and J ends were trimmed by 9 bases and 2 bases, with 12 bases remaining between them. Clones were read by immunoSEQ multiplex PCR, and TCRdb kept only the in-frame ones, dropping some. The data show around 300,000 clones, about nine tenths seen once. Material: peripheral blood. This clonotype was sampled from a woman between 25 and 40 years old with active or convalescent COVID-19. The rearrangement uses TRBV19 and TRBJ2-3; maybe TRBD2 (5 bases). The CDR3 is CASGADVTDTQYF. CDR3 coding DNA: TGTGCCAGCGGAGCGGACGTCACAGATACGCAGTATTTT.